This T cell receptor (beta chain) comes out of a study of OX40 agonist ivuxolimab in advanced cancers. Study information: Patients were given ivuxolimab, an antibody that agonizes OX40 (CD134). Hepatocellular carcinoma, melanoma, renal cell or head and neck cancer was diagnosed in the dose-escalation patients. Past anti-PD-1, anti-PD-L1 or anti-CTLA-4 therapy was accepted, and 40% had received some. Study-wide findings and caveats: At 0.1 to 3.0 mg/kg, clonal expansion of CD4+ and CD8+ blood T cells had occurred by week 6.

This table comes from immunoSEQ multiplex PCR, and its TCRdb copy is limited to in-frame clones, with some not included. Here the sample spans roughly 18,000 clones, about 67% being singletons. The germline V gene has CDR1 SGHTS and CDR2 YDEGEE. V lost 4 bases and J lost 6; bases outside the gene matches: 8. CDR3 length: 16 amino acids. A word on this clone: Its antigen is currently unknown.

The sequencing here drew on CD4+ or CD8+ T cells sorted from blood, taken in a trial of the OX40 agonist ivuxolimab. The genes are TRBV5-8 and TRBJ2-3, with 13 bases that match TRBD2. The origin of this receptor is an adult with an advanced solid tumor such as melanoma, head and neck, liver or kidney cancer. CDR3 amino acids: CASSPGLAGVGDTQYF. The CDR3 DNA sequence: TGTGCCAGCAGCCCAGGACTAGCGGGAGTGGGGGATACGCAGTATTTT.